Below, 12 T cell receptor beta chains from the same sample are listed, as sequenced in a study of shared clonotypes between healthy human individuals. Measured with immunoSEQ multiplex PCR; TCRdb has only the in-frame clones, and not every one. The repertoire holds about 2.4 million clones, with 93% as singletons. Sequencing was carried out using naive CD4+ T cells from PBMCs. This sample's subset: CD45RA+ positively selected. Every receptor here comes from a man between 18 and 29 years old in good health. Some clones in this sample may be carry-over from other donors' samples.

The count of this clone is one. The chain carries TRBV27 and TRBJ2-1; maybe TRBD1 (6 bases). Deletions cut 4 bases from V and 5 bases from J, with 12 bases between. This CDR3 spans 14 amino acids. Looked up from germline, CDR1 is MNHEY and CDR2 is SMNVEV (reference sequence). The CDR3 reads CASSSHRVDNEQFF. CDR3 nucleotides: TGTGCCAGCAGTTCTCACAGGGTGGACAATGAGCAGTTCTTC.

The genes are TRBV2 and TRBJ2-5; no firm D call. With the DNA end fitting TRBJ2-7 better, the J assignment may be wrong. The germline V gene has CDR1 SNHLY and CDR2 FYNNEI. CDR3 size: 11 residues. CDR3 protein: CASQPAYEQYF. DNA for the CDR3: TGTGCCAGCCAGCCAGCCTACGAGCAGTACTTC.

With regard to this clone: Other DNA sequences of this sample code for an identical CDR3. The chain links TRBV5-1 to TRBJ2-5; no clear D. The CDR3 sequence is 13 residues long. V shed 0 bases and J shed 3 bases, with 6 bases lying between them. CDR1 is SGHRS and CDR2 is YFSETQ in the germline V gene. CDR3 nucleotides: TGCGCCAGCAGCTTGGGCCAGGAAGAGACCCAGTACTTC. This gives the protein CASSLGQEETQYF.

This clone was recorded only once. This sequence joins TRBV27 and TRBJ2-3; 12 bases match TRBD2. The CDR3 spans 19 residues. Unmatched junction bases numbered 10, after V lost 3 bases and J lost 0 bases. CDR1 MNHEY and CDR2 SMNVEV come from the germline V gene (reference sequence). CDR3 region: CASSFEPEGLAGSTDTQYF. The DNA for the CDR3 is TGTGCCAGCAGTTTCGAGCCCGAGGGACTAGCGGGTAGCACAGATACGCAGTATTTT.

As concerns this clone: The identical CDR3 is also encoded by other nucleotide sequences in the sample. V is TRBV4-3 and J is TRBJ2-7, with D possibly TRBD2 on 7 matching bases. Per germline, CDR1 LGHNA and CDR2 YSLEER. This CDR3 is built from 14 residues. V shed 3 bases and J shed 3 bases, with 12 bases lying between them. CDR3 sequence: CASSQGASGYEQYF. In DNA form, the CDR3 reads TGCGCCAGCAGCCAGGGGGCTAGCGGCTACGAGCAGTACTTC.

This chain connects TRBV30 to TRBJ2-7; the D gene is possibly TRBD1 (6 bases). TRBJ2-5 explains the end of the DNA better; the J call may be wrong. Germline lookup yields CDR1 GTSNPN and CDR2 SVGIG (reference sequence). This CDR3 comprises 13 residues. CDR3 sequence (DNA): TGTGCCTGGAGTGGACAGGCTAAAGAGACCCAGTACTTC. Translating gives CAWSGQAKETQYF.

The rearrangement joins TRBV28 to TRBJ1-2, with a possible D match to TRBD1 (6 bases). Germline CDR1 reads MDHEN; CDR2 reads SYDVKM. The CDR3 runs 14 residues. V was shortened by 5 bases and J by 8 bases, with 18 bases between the two germline ends. The CDR3 protein is CASSVLSLGAGYTF. For the CDR3, the DNA is TGTGCCAGCAGTGTCCTTTCATTGGGGGCCGGCTACACCTTC.

This chain uses TRBV5-1 with TRBJ2-5, with no clear D. V lost 0 bases to trimming and J lost 5 bases, with 17 bases between them. Germline loops: CDR1 SGHRS, CDR2 YFSETQ. The CDR3 extends over 16 amino acids. The CDR3 protein is CASSLAEIGGVETQYF. CDR3 sequence (DNA): TGCGCCAGCAGCTTGGCCGAGATCGGTGGGGTTGAGACCCAGTACTTC.

CDR3 protein: CASSSTGLTQYF. The CDR3 bases are TGTGCCAGCAGCTCTACAGGGCTAACGCAGTATTTT. V usage is TRBV7-2 and J usage is TRBJ2-3, with D tentatively TRBD1 (6 bases). V lost 4 bases, J lost 9 bases, and 11 bases lay in between. The germline V gene has CDR1 SGHTA and CDR2 FQGNSA. This CDR3 is built from 12 residues. The variable domain in full, completed from reference TRBV7-2 and TRBJ2-3, reads GAGVSQSPSNKVTEKGKDVELRCDPISGHTALYWYRQSLGQGLEFLIYFQGNSAPDKSGLPSDRFSAERTGGSVSTLTIQRTQQEDSAVYLCASSSTGLTQYFGPGTRLTVL.

The count of this clone is one. The chain couples TRBV4-3 to TRBJ1-4; TRBD1 agrees at 9 bases. Looked up from germline, CDR1 is LGHNA and CDR2 is YSLEER. V trimming: 1 base; J trimming: 8 bases; junction bases outside the gene matches: 8. The CDR3 runs to 16 residues. CDR3 sequence (DNA): TGCGCCAGCAGCCAAGGATTACGGACAGGGGTGGAAAAACTGTTTTTT. The encoded protein is CASSQGLRTGVEKLFF.

V usage is TRBV19 and J usage is TRBJ2-2; D is ambiguous. Germline CDR1 and CDR2: LNHDA and SQIVND (reference sequence). The V end lost 6 bases, the J end lost 10 bases, and 15 bases lay between the germline ends. The CDR3 is 13 amino acids. CDR3 in amino acids: CASRPRPRSELFF. CDR3 nucleotide sequence: TGTGCCAGTAGACCCCGACCGAGGTCGGAGCTGTTTTTT.

The chain has TRBV2 and TRBJ2-1; maybe TRBD2 (5 bases). In germline, CDR1 is SNHLY, CDR2 FYNNEI. V lost 4 bases and J 10 bases, leaving 14 bases between the germline ends. The CDR3 is 13 residues long. In DNA, the CDR3 is TGTGCCAGCAGTGGGCTATCGATAGCGGAGCAGTTCTTC. This translates into CASSGLSIAEQFF.